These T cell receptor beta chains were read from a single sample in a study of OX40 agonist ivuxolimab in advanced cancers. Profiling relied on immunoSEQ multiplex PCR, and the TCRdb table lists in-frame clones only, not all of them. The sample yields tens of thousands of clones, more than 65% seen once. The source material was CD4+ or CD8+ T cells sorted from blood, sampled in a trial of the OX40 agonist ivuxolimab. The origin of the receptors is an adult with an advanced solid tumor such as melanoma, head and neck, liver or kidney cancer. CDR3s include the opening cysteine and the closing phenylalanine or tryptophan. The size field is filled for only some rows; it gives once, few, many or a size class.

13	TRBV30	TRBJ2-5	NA	CAWSGLAGETQYF
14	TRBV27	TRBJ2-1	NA	CASSFGGSPNEQFF
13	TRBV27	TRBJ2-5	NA	CASSLLRRETQYF
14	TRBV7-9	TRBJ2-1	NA	CASSQGWIDNEQFF
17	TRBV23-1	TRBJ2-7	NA	CASSPSGRDRDKREQYF
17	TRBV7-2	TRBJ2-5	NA	CASSLVARLAGGSSQYF
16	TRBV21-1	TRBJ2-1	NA	CASSKVGLAGYNEQFF
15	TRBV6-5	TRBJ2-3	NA	CASSYNLLGTDTQYF
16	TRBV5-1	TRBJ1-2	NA	CASSSPMSSPNYGYTF
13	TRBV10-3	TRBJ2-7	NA	CAISGQGAHEQYF
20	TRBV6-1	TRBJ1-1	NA	CASSEAQGWTGRRVNTEAFF
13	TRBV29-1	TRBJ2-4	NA	CSAGTSSRNIQYF
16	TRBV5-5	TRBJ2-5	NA	CASSLGAGGQKKTQYF
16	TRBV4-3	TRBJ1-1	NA	CASSQARGTSRTEAFF
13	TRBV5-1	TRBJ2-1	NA	CASSGDGSNEQFF
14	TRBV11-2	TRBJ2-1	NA	CASSSGQAIDEQFF
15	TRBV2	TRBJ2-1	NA	CASSTPLRGENEQFF
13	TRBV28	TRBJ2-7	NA	CASSFSGRSEQYF
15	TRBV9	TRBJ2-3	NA	CASSGLALLTDTQYF
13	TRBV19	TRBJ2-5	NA	CATSGEDGETQYF
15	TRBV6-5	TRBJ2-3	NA	CASSPRTGGTDTQYF
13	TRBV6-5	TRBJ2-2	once	CASSSSFTGELFF